This T cell receptor (beta chain) is drawn from a study of neoadjuvant nivolumab and ipilimumab in lung cancer. Germline CDR1 and CDR2: MNHEY and SVGAGI. The CDR3 is 13 residues long. Deletions cut 6 bases from V and 4 bases from J, with 12 bases between. In the case of this clone: Its specificity is not known.

Broader study findings: A small number of samples were TCR sequenced. TCR richness and clonality were higher in tumors than adjacent uninvolved lung. TCR clonality did not significantly correlate with pathologic tumor regression.

Measured with immunoSEQ multiplex PCR; TCRdb has only the in-frame clones, and not every one. The table lists about 4,700 clones, around 73% of them singletons, with 9.5% to 15% in the top ten. The specimen was adjacent normal lung tissue, collected after neoadjuvant nivolumab, alone or with ipilimumab, at or shortly before surgery. The origin of this receptor is an adult with non-small cell lung cancer. The chain couples TRBV6-5 to TRBJ2-5, with unresolved D. The chain's CDR3 is CASRVPGRETQYF. CDR3 nucleotide sequence: TGTGCCAGCAGGGTTCCGGGTAGAGAGACCCAGTACTTC.